What follows are 29 T cell receptor beta chains derived from one specimen sequenced in a study of cytomegalovirus exposure and HLA in healthy donors. 60 Vbeta and 13 Jbeta primers were used in PCR. TCRdb keeps only in-frame clones here, not all; method: immunoSEQ multiplex PCR. The sample holds 75,000 to 95,000 clones, approximately 90% seen once. The sequencing sample was made of PBMCs. These receptor sequences come from a man in his late teens or twenties in good health and CMV-seronegative.

This rearrangement joins TRBV5-1 to TRBJ2-7, with 11 nucleotides matching TRBD2. The germline V gene encodes CDR1 SGHRS and CDR2 YFSETQ. The CDR3 extends over 16 amino acids. V was pared by 2 bases and J by 6 bases, with 10 bases of the junction left unmatched. CDR3: CASSFGTSGLLGEQYF. The CDR3 DNA is TGCGCCAGCAGCTTCGGGACTAGCGGCCTCCTAGGCGAGCAGTACTTC.

The V call is TRBV30, the J call TRBJ1-1; D call uncertain. V lost 1 base and J 1 base, leaving 10 bases between the germline ends. Germline values: CDR1 GTSNPN, CDR2 SVGIG (reference sequence). The CDR3 totals 14 residues. For the CDR3, the DNA is TGTGCCTGGAGTGGATTAGAGAGGAACACTGAAGCTTTCTTT. Translating it yields CAWSGLERNTEAFF.

The chain couples TRBV28 to TRBJ2-5, with TRBD2 identical over 8 bases. J lost 4 bases, V lost 6 bases, and 10 bases had no gene match. Germline assignment: CDR1 MDHEN and CDR2 SYDVKM. The CDR3 consists of 15 residues. The CDR3 nucleotides are TGTGCCAGCAGACTATCGGGAGGGCTGGGAGAGACCCAGTACTTC. It specifies CASRLSGGLGETQYF. Drawing the rest from reference TRBV28 and TRBJ2-5, the complete variable domain is DVKVTQSSRYLVKRTGEKVFLECVQDMDHENMFWYRQDPGLGLRLIYFSYDVKMKEKGDIPEGYSVSREKKERFSLILESASTNQTSMYLCASRLSGGLGETQYFGPGTRLLVL.

V is TRBV6-5 and J is TRBJ1-6; possibly TRBD1 for D (5 bases). Per the germline V gene, CDR1 is MNHEY and CDR2 is SVGAGI. With 6 bases removed from V and 7 bases from J, the gap between germline ends came to 10 bases. The CDR3 length is 13 residues. The CDR3 DNA follows: TGTGCCAGCAGACTGGGGCGAAATTCACCCCTCCACTTT. Its translation: CASRLGRNSPLHF.

As DNA, the CDR3 is TGTGCCAGCAGTCTGGACAGGGGGCCGGAGCCCCAGCATTTT. This sequence encodes CASSLDRGPEPQHF. The chain is built from TRBV28 and TRBJ1-5, with 11 bases matching TRBD1. The CDR3 runs to 14 residues. Germline CDR1 is MDHEN and CDR2 is SYDVKM. The V segment lost 5 bases and the J segment 8 bases; nucleotides outside the gene matches: 5. Full variable domain (outside the CDR3, taken from reference TRBV28 and TRBJ1-5): DVKVTQSSRYLVKRTGEKVFLECVQDMDHENMFWYRQDPGLGLRLIYFSYDVKMKEKGDIPEGYSVSREKKERFSLILESASTNQTSMYLCASSLDRGPEPQHFGDGTRLSIL.

The chain couples TRBV6-5 to TRBJ2-7; D might be TRBD2 (5 bases). The germline gives CDR1 MNHEY, CDR2 SVGAGI. CDR3 length: 12 amino acids. The V gene lost 5 bases and the J gene lost 2 bases, with 7 bases spanning the gap. The DNA for the CDR3 is TGTGCCAGCAGTCACGGGACCTACGAGCAGTACTTC. This encodes CASSHGTYEQYF.

The CDR3 DNA reads as TGTGCCAGCAGCTTAGCAGAGGGAACTGGGCAGTACTTC. It yields the protein CASSLAEGTGQYF. The V call is TRBV7-9, the J call TRBJ2-7, with D possibly matching TRBD2 (5 bases). The V end lost 0 bases, the J end lost 9 bases, and 12 bases lay between the germline ends. The CDR3 is made up of 13 amino acids. Germline V gene data show CDR1 as SEHNR and CDR2 as FQNEAQ (reference sequence).

V is TRBV9 and J is TRBJ1-2; no clear D gene. The V end was cut by 9 bases, the J end by 6 bases, with 15 bases between. Germline CDR1 SGDLS, CDR2 YYNGEE. The CDR3 contains 12 residues. CDR3 bases: TGTGCCACTTCGCGGGGAAACGATGGCTACACCTTC. This gives the protein CATSRGNDGYTF. Variable domain in full (rest from reference TRBV9 and TRBJ1-2): DSGVTQTPKHLITATGQRVTLRCSPRSGDLSVYWYQQSLDQGLQFLIQYYNGEERAKGNILERFSAQQFPDLHSELNLSSLELGDSALYFCATSRGNDGYTFGSGTRLTVV.

The chain links TRBV5-1 to TRBJ2-1, with a weak D call TRBD2 (6 bases). The ends were cut back, 0 bases at V and 12 bases at J, with 10 bases in the middle. This CDR3 spans 12 amino acids. Germline V gene data show CDR1 as SGHRS and CDR2 as YFSETQ. Here the CDR3 DNA reads TGCGCCAGCAGCTTGGGACTAGAACGGCAGTTCTTC. Amino acid sequence: CASSLGLERQFF.

The V gene is TRBV29-1, the J gene TRBJ2-5, with D perhaps TRBD2 (5 bases). The V end lost 4 bases, the J end lost 5 bases, and 14 bases lay between the germline ends. CDR1 is SQVTM and CDR2 is ANQGSEA in the germline V gene. CDR3 length: 13 residues. CDR3 amino acids: CSVVFAGWETQYF. The DNA of the CDR3 is TGCAGCGTTGTGTTTGCGGGTTGGGAGACCCAGTACTTC.

The chain has TRBV28 and TRBJ2-7; 10 bases are a match to TRBD2. The germline V gene has CDR1 MDHEN and CDR2 SYDVKM. V gave up 5 bases and J gave up 4 bases; unmatched junction bases: 11. The CDR3 covers 16 residues. CDR3: CASSPRGLAPLYEQYF. CDR3 coding DNA: TGTGCCAGCAGTCCCCGGGGACTAGCGCCACTTTACGAGCAGTACTTC.

The chain joins TRBV6-6 to TRBJ1-5; D possibly corresponds to TRBD1 (5 bases). Germline V gene lookup returns CDR1 MNHNY and CDR2 SVGAGI (reference sequence). Trimming took off 1 base at V and 2 bases at J, with 12 bases between the two ends. The CDR3 has 16 residues. The CDR3 nucleotides are TGTGCCAGCAGTTACTTGCAGGGAAAAGGCAATCAGCCCCAGCATTTT. Its translation is CASSYLQGKGNQPQHF.

J is TRBJ2-5 and V is TRBV7-9; tentative D call: TRBD1 (6 bases). From germline, CDR1 is SEHNR and CDR2 FQNEAQ (reference sequence). The CDR3 has 15 amino acids. V lost 5 bases and J 11 bases, leaving 24 bases between the germline ends. The CDR3 spells CASSLQGGPSKEQYF. CDR3 in DNA: TGTGCCAGCAGCCTACAGGGCGGACCCTCTAAGGAGCAGTACTTC.

The chain recombines TRBV28 with TRBJ1-1; D is possibly TRBD1 (6 bases). V was trimmed by 6 bases and J by 5 bases, leaving 10 bases between them. The CDR3 is made up of 12 amino acids. The germline V gene has CDR1 MDHEN and CDR2 SYDVKM. The CDR3 DNA follows: TGTGCCAGCAGAGGGGGGGGGACTGAAGCTTTCTTT. Translation gives CASRGGGTEAFF.

The gene calls are TRBV7-2 and TRBJ2-3, with a weak D call TRBD2 (5 bases). The CDR3 totals 17 residues. Deletions cut 4 bases from V and 0 bases from J, with 17 bases between. Per the germline V gene, CDR1 is SGHTA and CDR2 is FQGNSA. The CDR3 sequence is CASSSVSGRPSTDTQYF. The CDR3 DNA is TGTGCCAGCAGCTCCGTGAGCGGAAGGCCTAGCACAGATACGCAGTATTTT.

The V and J genes are TRBV10-3 and TRBJ2-7, with D possibly TRBD1 on 6 matching bases. Trimming cost V 0 bases and J 7 bases, with 13 bases left between them. Per the germline V gene, CDR1 is ENHRY and CDR2 is SYGVKD. The length of the CDR3 is 14 residues. DNA for the CDR3: TGTGCCATCAGTGAGTCGACGGCAGGGACAGAGCAGTACTTC. This codes for CAISESTAGTEQYF.

The chain has TRBV28 and TRBJ2-7; 11 bases are shared with TRBD2. The CDR3 runs 18 residues. Germline V CDR1 and CDR2: MDHEN, SYDVKM. V lost 6 bases and J lost 0; bases outside the gene matches: 13. CDR3 DNA: TGTGCCAGCAGCCCTCCCCTGGGGACTAGCGGAGTCTCCTACGAGCAGTACTTC. Its protein is CASSPPLGTSGVSYEQYF.

The chain is built from TRBV9 and TRBJ2-7; perhaps TRBD1 as D (5 bases). CDR3 length: 13 residues. V was cut by 0 bases and J by 3 bases, with 7 bases left in between. The V gene's germline CDR1 is SGDLS and CDR2 YYNGEE. CDR3 DNA sequence: TGTGCCAGCAGCGTAGAGACAGACTACGAGCAGTACTTC. This sequence encodes CASSVETDYEQYF.

CDR3 sequence reads: CASSQGARQGGVYSNQPQHF. In nucleotides, the CDR3 is TGCGCCAGCAGCCAAGGTGCCCGGCAGGGTGGTGTATATAGCAATCAGCCCCAGCATTTT. The chain links TRBV4-3 to TRBJ1-5; D possibly corresponds to TRBD1 (5 bases). The CDR3 totals 20 residues. V was trimmed by 1 base and J by 0 bases, leaving 22 bases between them. Germline CDR1 is LGHNA and CDR2 is YSLEER.

V usage is TRBV10-3 and J usage is TRBJ1-3; D is ambiguous. CDR1 is ENHRY, CDR2 SYGVKD, per germline. The CDR3 is 15 residues long. The V and J ends lost 0 bases and 0 bases respectively, with 6 bases between them. CDR3 nucleotides: TGTGCCATCAGTGAGTCGCTCAGCTCTGGAAACACCATATATTTT. Translating gives CAISESLSSGNTIYF.

The V call is TRBV5-4, the J call TRBJ2-7, with a weak D call TRBD1 (5 bases). V shed 1 base and J shed 7 bases, with 12 bases lying between them. The CDR3 is 13 residues long. Germline V gene data show CDR1 as SGHNT and CDR2 as YYREEE (reference sequence). The CDR3 spells CASSLSRVGEQYF. In DNA form, the CDR3 reads TGTGCCAGCAGCTTGTCCAGGGTAGGGGAGCAGTACTTC.

Written as DNA, the CDR3 is TGTGCCAGCAGTTTTACTAGACGGAACAATGAGCAGTTCTTC. Amino acids: CASSFTRRNNEQFF. V and J are TRBV28 and TRBJ2-1; D is perhaps TRBD2 (5 bases). The CDR3 extends over 14 amino acids. Germline V gene data show CDR1 as MDHEN and CDR2 as SYDVKM. With 3 bases removed from V and 5 bases from J, the gap between germline ends came to 11 bases.

A single count supports this clone. This chain joins TRBV7-9 and TRBJ2-3; tentatively, D is TRBD2 (6 bases). V shed 2 bases and J shed 1 base, with 19 bases lying between them. Looked up from germline, CDR1 is SEHNR and CDR2 is FQNEAQ (reference sequence). This CDR3 region has 18 residues. The CDR3: CASSLSPMRGRGTDTQYF. DNA of the CDR3: TGTGCCAGCAGCTTATCCCCCATGCGGGGCCGGGGCACAGATACGCAGTATTTT.

The chain employs TRBV5-1 and TRBJ2-7, with D tentatively TRBD1 (6 bases). The V gene's germline CDR1 is SGHRS and CDR2 YFSETQ. With 2 bases removed from V and 6 bases from J, the gap between germline ends came to 15 bases. CDR3 length: 14 residues. The CDR3 DNA reads TGCGCCAGCAGCTTAGGGCAGGGGTTCCTCGAGCAGTACTTC. It is translated as CASSLGQGFLEQYF.

This rearrangement joins TRBV7-9 to TRBJ2-1; no firm D call. CDR1 is SEHNR, CDR2 FQNEAQ, per germline (reference sequence). This CDR3 is built from 15 residues. V dropped 2 bases and J dropped 0 bases, with 8 bases sitting between them. CDR3 in amino acids: CASSLSESSYNEQFF. CDR3 DNA: TGTGCCAGCAGCTTAAGTGAGAGCTCCTACAATGAGCAGTTCTTC.

The CDR3 loop is CASTSGFYGYTF. CDR3 DNA: TGTGCCAGTACCTCAGGGTTCTATGGCTACACCTTC. The V call is TRBV19, the J call TRBJ1-2; perhaps TRBD1 as D (5 bases). The CDR3 runs 12 residues. Germline V gives CDR1 LNHDA, CDR2 SQIVND (reference sequence). Trimming took 7 bases from V and 4 from J, leaving 10 bases between them.

The chain joins TRBV11-3 to TRBJ2-1, with 10 bases matching TRBD2. Germline V gene lookup returns CDR1 SGHNT and CDR2 YENEEA. With 4 bases clipped from V and 5 bases from J, the junction kept 14 bases outside the gene matches. The CDR3 contains 18 residues. CDR3 residues: CASSSLGEAGGPHNEQFF. The CDR3 DNA reads TGTGCCAGCAGCTCCCTCGGGGAAGCGGGAGGGCCCCACAATGAGCAGTTCTTC.

The J gene is TRBJ2-1, the V gene TRBV7-2; 9 bases fit TRBD2. The germline V gene has CDR1 SGHTA and CDR2 FQGNSA. V shed 3 bases and J 5 bases; nucleotides not matched to a gene: 5. The CDR3 length is 15 residues. CDR3 coding DNA: TGTGCCAGCAGCTTCCTAGCGGGAAAGAACAATGAGCAGTTCTTC. Protein: CASSFLAGKNNEQFF. Full variable domain (rest looked up from reference TRBV7-2 and TRBJ2-1): GAGVSQSPSNKVTEKGKDVELRCDPISGHTALYWYRQSLGQGLEFLIYFQGNSAPDKSGLPSDRFSAERTGGSVSTLTIQRTQQEDSAVYLCASSFLAGKNNEQFFGPGTRLTVL.

This chain links TRBV5-6 with TRBJ2-5; possibly TRBD1 for D (5 bases). Germline loops: CDR1 SGHDT, CDR2 YYEEEE. The CDR3 has 17 residues. The V end lost 0 bases, the J end lost 5 bases, and 20 bases lay between the germline ends. The CDR3 sequence is CASSLATLQYSGETQYF. Here the CDR3 DNA reads TGTGCCAGCAGCTTGGCGACGTTGCAATACTCAGGGGAGACCCAGTACTTC.